The rows below give T cell receptor beta chains drawn from one sample of a study of blood T cell repertoires in COVID-19. Sequencing used immunoSEQ multiplex PCR; TCRdb keeps in-frame clones, though not all of them. The table shows 490,000 or so clones, with about nine tenths occurring only once. Sequences were obtained from PBMCs or T cells enriched from blood (not recorded which). The origin of the receptors is a woman aged 55 to 70 who had recovered from COVID-19. The CDR3 runs from the conserved cysteine through the conserved F or W. The D gene is left open where the match is weak.

J gene: TRBJ2-7
V gene: TRBV2
D gene: -
CDR3 DNA: TGTGCCAGCAATAGTAATAGAGCAACCTCCTACGAGCAGTACTTC
CDR3 protein: CASNSNRATSYEQYF

J gene: TRBJ2-7
V gene: TRBV2
D gene: TRBD2
CDR3 DNA: TGTGCCAGCAGCGAGCTAGCGGGGGGGTTCTACGAGCAGTACTTC
CDR3 protein: CASSELAGGFYEQYF

J gene: TRBJ2-3
V gene: TRBV3-1/TRBV3-2
D gene: -
CDR3 DNA: TGTGCCAGCAGCCGGTTAGCTAGCACAGATACGCAGTATTTT
CDR3 protein: CASSRLASTDTQYF

J gene: TRBJ1-3
V gene: TRBV24-1
D gene: -
CDR3 DNA: TGTGCCACCAGTGGGCCTGGAAACACCATATATTTT
CDR3 protein: CATSGPGNTIYF

J gene: TRBJ1-5
V gene: TRBV2
D gene: TRBD1
CDR3 DNA: TGTGCCAGCAGTGACCCAGGACAGGGCGGCAATCAGCCCCAGCATTTT
CDR3 protein: CASSDPGQGGNQPQHF

J gene: TRBJ1-1
V gene: TRBV2
D gene: TRBD1
CDR3 DNA: TGTGCCAGCAGAACCCGACAGGGCGACACTGAAGCTTTCTTT
CDR3 protein: CASRTRQGDTEAFF

J gene: TRBJ2-1
V gene: TRBV2
D gene: -
CDR3 DNA: TGTGCCAGCACCGAGCGGAGGGTGTCCTACAATGAGCAGTTCTTC
CDR3 protein: CASTERRVSYNEQFF

J gene: TRBJ2-1
V gene: TRBV19
D gene: TRBD1
CDR3 DNA: TGTGCCAGTAGCCTGACCGGGACAGGGGGTCTTAGGGAGCAGTTCTTC
CDR3 protein: CASSLTGTGGLREQFF

J gene: TRBJ2-1
V gene: TRBV28
D gene: TRBD2
CDR3 DNA: TGTGCCAGCAGTTTTAGCGGGGGGAGGAACAATGAGCAGTTCTTC
CDR3 protein: CASSFSGGRNNEQFF

J gene: TRBJ1-4
V gene: TRBV24-1
D gene: -
CDR3 DNA: TGTGCCACCAGTGACCCCAGACAGGATGAAAAACTGTTTTTT
CDR3 protein: CATSDPRQDEKLFF

J gene: TRBJ2-3
V gene: TRBV4-1
D gene: TRBD1
CDR3 DNA: TGCGCCAGCACGAGGGGACAGGGGGCCCACACAGATACGCAGTATTTT
CDR3 protein: CASTRGQGAHTDTQYF

J gene: TRBJ1-5
V gene: TRBV20-1
D gene: -
CDR3 DNA: TGCAGTGCTAGTGGCGGGCAATCGAAAGGCAATCAGCCCCAGCATTTT
CDR3 protein: CSASGGQSKGNQPQHF

J gene: TRBJ1-2
V gene: TRBV11-2
D gene: -
CDR3 DNA: TGTGCCAGCAGCTCAGAAGAGTATGGCTACACCTTC
CDR3 protein: CASSSEEYGYTF

J gene: TRBJ2-2
V gene: TRBV4-1
D gene: -
CDR3 DNA: TGCGCCAGCAGCCAATTCCTTGCGAACACCGGGGAGCTGTTTTTT
CDR3 protein: CASSQFLANTGELFF

J gene: TRBJ1-1
V gene: TRBV6-6
D gene: TRBD1
CDR3 DNA: TGTGCCAGCAGTTGGGGGGCAGGGGGAGCTTTCTTT
CDR3 protein: CASSWGAGGAFF

J gene: TRBJ2-1
V gene: TRBV7-9
D gene: TRBD2
CDR3 DNA: TGTGCCAGCCCGGCTAGCGGGGGATACAATGAGCAGTTCTTC
CDR3 protein: CASPASGGYNEQFF

J gene: TRBJ1-3
V gene: TRBV7-9
D gene: TRBD1
CDR3 DNA: TGTGCCAGCAGCGGTCAGACAGGGGCCTCCTCTGGAAACACCATATATTTT
CDR3 protein: CASSGQTGASSGNTIYF

J gene: TRBJ1-6
V gene: TRBV5-6
D gene: TRBD1
CDR3 DNA: TGTGCCAGCAGGAGGACAGGGGGTCGATTCAATTCACCCCTCCACTTT
CDR3 protein: CASRRTGGRFNSPLHF